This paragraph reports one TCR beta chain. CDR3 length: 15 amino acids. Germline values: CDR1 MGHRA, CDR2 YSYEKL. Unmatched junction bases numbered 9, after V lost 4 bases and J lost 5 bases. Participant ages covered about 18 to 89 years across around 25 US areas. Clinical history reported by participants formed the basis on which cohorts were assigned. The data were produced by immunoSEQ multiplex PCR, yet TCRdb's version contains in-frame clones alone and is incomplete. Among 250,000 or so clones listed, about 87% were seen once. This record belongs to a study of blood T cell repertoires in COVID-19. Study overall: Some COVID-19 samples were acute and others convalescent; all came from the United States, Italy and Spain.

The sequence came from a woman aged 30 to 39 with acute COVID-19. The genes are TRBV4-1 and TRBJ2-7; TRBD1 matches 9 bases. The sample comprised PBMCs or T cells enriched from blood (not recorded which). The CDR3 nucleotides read TGCGCCAGCAGCCGAGGGACAGGGTGGATCGACGAGCAGTACTTC. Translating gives CASSRGTGWIDEQYF.